This T cell receptor (beta chain) came from a study of T cells after yellow fever vaccination. TCRdb re-called the 5' RACE reads through MiXCR, storing one row per CDR3 protein. Of some 560,000 distinct CDR3 sequences in the sample, about 15% were seen once. This clonotype was seen many times. The antigen is undetermined. Overall study results and limits: There was a small share of clonotypes that showed up in both the CD4 and CD8 compartments. Most primary-vaccination clones recurred post-booster (approximately 95% CD4, around 86% CD8). Weaker, the secondary response had a peak occurring faster, on day 5 versus 15.

The clonotype comes from a man aged 18 to 30 who received the YFV17D yellow fever vaccine. The sample in question was PBMCs, obtained 5 to 6 days after the first yellow fever vaccination.

The CDR3 sequence: CASSQEEWGLPNQPQHF. Here the CDR3 DNA reads TGCGCCAGCAGCCAAGAGGAATGGGGACTTCCCAATCAGCCCCAGCATTTT. The chain is built from TRBV4-1 and TRBJ1-5; weak D call: TRBD1 (5 bases). The V end lost 0 bases, the J end lost 3 bases, and 15 bases lay between the germline ends. This CDR3 contains 17 residues. The germline CDR1 and CDR2 sequences are MGHRA and YSYEKL.